This T cell receptor (beta chain) was captured in a study of blood T cell repertoires in COVID-19. CDR1 and CDR2 (germline): SGHVS, FQNEAQ. The V end lost 4 bases, the J end lost 4 bases, and 5 bases lay between the germline ends. The CDR3 length is 12 residues. Clones were read by immunoSEQ multiplex PCR, and TCRdb kept only the in-frame ones, dropping some. The table lists 250,000 to 300,000 clones, more than 85% of them singletons, with 8.8% in the top ten. The J gene is TRBJ1-3, the V gene TRBV7-8; D may be TRBD1 (5 bases). Source material: PBMCs or T cells enriched from blood (not recorded which). This TCR was sampled from a man aged 35 to 55 who had recovered from COVID-19. The CDR3 loop reads CASSWTGNTIYF. The CDR3 DNA follows: TGTGCCAGCAGCTGGACAGGAAACACCATATATTTT. Variable domain in full (rest from reference TRBV7-8 and TRBJ1-3): GAGVSQSPRYKVAKRGQDVALRCDPISGHVSLFWYQQALGQGPEFLTYFQNEAQLDKSGLPSDRFFAERPEGSVSTLKIQRTQQEDSAVYLCASSWTGNTIYFGEGSWLTVV.